Below, one TCR beta chain is given with its context. What it binds is unknown. The data are from a study of Tregs in tolerant kidney transplant recipients. TCRdb keeps only in-frame clones here, not all; method: immunoSEQ multiplex PCR. The sample lists more than 25,000 clones, over 65% occurring once. The CDR3 is 13 amino acids. Trimming took 6 bases from V and 7 from J; bases not matched to a gene: 4. Germline assignment: CDR1 MNHNY and CDR2 SVGAGI (reference sequence). The source of this sequence is a human donor in good health. The sequencing sample was made of Tregs from blood cultured with allogeneic cells. The V gene is TRBV6-6, the J gene TRBJ2-2; 8 nucleotides agree with TRBD1. CDR3 sequence reads: CASSRGLGGELFF. CDR3 DNA sequence: TGTGCCAGCAGCAGGGGGCTAGGCGGGGAGCTGTTTTTT.